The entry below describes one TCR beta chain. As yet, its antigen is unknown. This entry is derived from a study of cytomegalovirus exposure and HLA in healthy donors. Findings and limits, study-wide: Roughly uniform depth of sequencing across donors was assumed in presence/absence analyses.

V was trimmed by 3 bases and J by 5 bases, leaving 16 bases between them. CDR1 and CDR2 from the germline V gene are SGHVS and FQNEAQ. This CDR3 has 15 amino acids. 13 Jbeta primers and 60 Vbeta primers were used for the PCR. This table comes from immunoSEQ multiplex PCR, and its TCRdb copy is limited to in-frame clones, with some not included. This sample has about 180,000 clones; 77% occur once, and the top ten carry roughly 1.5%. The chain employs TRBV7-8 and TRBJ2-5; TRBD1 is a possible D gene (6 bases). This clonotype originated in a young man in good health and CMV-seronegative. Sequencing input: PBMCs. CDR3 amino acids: CASSFYVQGGETQYF. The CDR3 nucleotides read TGTGCCAGCAGCTTCTACGTACAGGGTGGGGAGACCCAGTACTTC.